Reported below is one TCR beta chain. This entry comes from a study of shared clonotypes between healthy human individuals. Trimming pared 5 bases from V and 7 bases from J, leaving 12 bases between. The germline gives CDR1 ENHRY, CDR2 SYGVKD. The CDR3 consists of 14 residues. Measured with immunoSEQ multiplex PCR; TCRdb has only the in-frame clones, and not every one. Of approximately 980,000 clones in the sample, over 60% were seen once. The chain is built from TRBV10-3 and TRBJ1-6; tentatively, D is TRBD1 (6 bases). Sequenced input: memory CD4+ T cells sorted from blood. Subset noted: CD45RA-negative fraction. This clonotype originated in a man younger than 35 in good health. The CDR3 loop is CAISYTGPNSPLHF. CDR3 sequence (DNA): TGTGCCATCAGTTATACAGGGCCCAATTCACCCCTCCACTTT.